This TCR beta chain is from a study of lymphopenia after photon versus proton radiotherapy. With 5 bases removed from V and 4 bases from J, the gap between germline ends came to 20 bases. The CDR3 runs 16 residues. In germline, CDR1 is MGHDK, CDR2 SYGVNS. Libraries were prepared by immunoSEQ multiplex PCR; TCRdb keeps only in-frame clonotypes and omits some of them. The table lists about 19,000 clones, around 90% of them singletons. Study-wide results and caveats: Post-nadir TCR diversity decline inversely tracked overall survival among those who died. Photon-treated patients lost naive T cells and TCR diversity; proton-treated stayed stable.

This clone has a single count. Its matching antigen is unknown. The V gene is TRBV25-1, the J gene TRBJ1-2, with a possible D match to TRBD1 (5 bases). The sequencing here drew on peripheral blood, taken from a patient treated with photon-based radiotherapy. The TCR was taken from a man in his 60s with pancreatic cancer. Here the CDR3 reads CASSRGTTTPGYGYTF. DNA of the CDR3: TGTGCCAGCAGTCGAGGGACGACCACACCCGGCTATGGCTACACCTTC.